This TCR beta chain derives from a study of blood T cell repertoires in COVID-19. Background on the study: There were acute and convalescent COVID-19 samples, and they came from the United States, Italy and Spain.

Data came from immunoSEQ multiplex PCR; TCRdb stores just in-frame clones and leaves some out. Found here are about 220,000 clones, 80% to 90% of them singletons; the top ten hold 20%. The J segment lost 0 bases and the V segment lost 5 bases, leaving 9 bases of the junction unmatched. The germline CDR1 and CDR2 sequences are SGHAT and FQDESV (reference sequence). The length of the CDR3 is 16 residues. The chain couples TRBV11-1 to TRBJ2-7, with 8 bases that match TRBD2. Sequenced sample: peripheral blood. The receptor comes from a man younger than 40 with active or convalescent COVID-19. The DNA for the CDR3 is TGTGCCAGCAGCCGGGGGGGACTCATTTTCTCCTACGAGCAGTACTTC. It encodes CASSRGGLIFSYEQYF.